Below, 8 T cell receptor beta chains from the same sample are listed, as sequenced in a study of beta chain features in type 1 diabetes. These TCRs' antigens remain unknown. The authors reverse transcribed all of the isolated RNA, so sequencing captured expressed TCRB transcripts. Produced via immunoSEQ multiplex PCR; TCRdb's table is partial and in-frame only. The sample shows some 160,000 clones, around 8.3% of them seen only once. General observations from the study: All four CD4+ subsets of Type 1 diabetes patients contained TCRB CDR3s that were moderately but significantly shorter.

Sequencing input: central memory CD4+ T cells from blood. The receptors stem from a woman in her late teens or twenties with type 1 diabetes.

The chain couples TRBV30 to TRBJ1-5; unclear D gene. Germline CDR1 is GTSNPN and CDR2 is SVGIG (reference sequence). V shed 1 base and J shed 0 bases, with 7 bases lying between them. The CDR3 is made up of 14 amino acids. Here the CDR3 DNA reads TGTGCCTGGAGTGCCGGGAATAGCAATCAGCCCCAGCATTTT. It codes for CAWSAGNSNQPQHF.

The chain couples TRBV4-1 to TRBJ1-2, with TRBD1 matching over 7 bases. Germline CDR1 is MGHRA and CDR2 is YSYEKL. The trim removed 5 bases at V and 4 bases at J, leaving 4 bases unmatched. The CDR3 runs 13 residues. CDR3 loop: CASSEGQTYGYTF. The CDR3 DNA sequence: TGCGCCAGCAGCGAGGGACAGACCTATGGCTACACCTTC.

This clone has just a few counts. This chain connects TRBV28 to TRBJ2-3; 7 positions agree with TRBD1. Trimming at V came to 6 bases and at J to 2 bases, leaving 8 bases not matched to a gene. This CDR3 spans 15 amino acids. The germline V gene has CDR1 MDHEN and CDR2 SYDVKM. CDR3 DNA sequence: TGTGCCAGCAGCCCTGCAGACAGGGTCACAGATACGCAGTATTTT. Its protein product is CASSPADRVTDTQYF.

The CDR3 sequence is CAMALNVGDTQYF. The CDR3 DNA is TGTGCCATGGCCCTTAATGTTGGAGATACGCAGTATTTT. V usage is TRBV10-3 and J usage is TRBJ2-3, with no clear D. The length of the CDR3 is 13 residues. Per the germline V gene, CDR1 is ENHRY and CDR2 is SYGVKD. Trimming cost V 9 bases and J 5 bases, with 15 bases left between them.

This rearrangement joins TRBV29-1 to TRBJ1-4; D gene ambiguous. Trimming left V 2 bases short and J 8 bases short, with 12 bases between. Germline V gene data show CDR1 as SQVTM and CDR2 as ANQGSEA. CDR3 length equals 13 residues. The DNA for the CDR3 is TGCAGCGTTGAACCGGCTGGCGGCGAAAAACTGTTTTTT. It codes for CSVEPAGGEKLFF.

The V call is TRBV18, the J call TRBJ1-2; D may be TRBD1 (6 bases). Germline CDR1 KGHSH, CDR2 LQKENI. The CDR3 extends over 15 amino acids. V was trimmed by 3 bases and J by 8 bases, leaving 19 bases between them. The CDR3 DNA sequence: TGTGCCAGCTCACCCGGGACACGTTATCTGCGAGGCTACACCTTC. It encodes CASSPGTRYLRGYTF.

This chain joins TRBV28 and TRBJ2-2, with 7 bases lining up with TRBD2. V lost 5 bases and J lost 5; bases outside the gene matches: 8. The CDR3 is 15 residues long. Germline assignment: CDR1 MDHEN and CDR2 SYDVKM. In DNA, the CDR3 is TGTGCCAGCAGTCCTCCGGGACTACAGACCGGGGAGCTGTTTTTT. Translating it yields CASSPPGLQTGELFF. Combining the CDR3 with reference TRBV28 and TRBJ2-2 gives the whole variable domain DVKVTQSSRYLVKRTGEKVFLECVQDMDHENMFWYRQDPGLGLRLIYFSYDVKMKEKGDIPEGYSVSREKKERFSLILESASTNQTSMYLCASSPPGLQTGELFFGEGSRLTVL.

This clone was detected only a few times. V and J are TRBV5-4 and TRBJ2-1, with 14 bases that match TRBD2. The ends lost 10 bases at V and 3 bases at J; junction bases unmatched: 6. Germline lookup yields CDR1 SGHNT and CDR2 YYREEE (reference sequence). The CDR3 length is 15 residues. CDR3 protein: CAGGTSGGFYNEQFF. CDR3 DNA sequence: TGTGCCGGGGGGACTAGCGGGGGATTCTACAATGAGCAGTTCTTC.